The present TCR beta chain was sequenced within a study of blood T cell repertoires in COVID-19. Study in general: Sites across the United States, Italy and Spain contributed samples from acute and convalescent COVID-19. The analysed material was cDNA or gDNA that came from T cells, B-cell-depleted T cells, or PBMCs.

This clone was seen only once. With 3 bases clipped from V and 5 bases from J, the junction kept 11 bases outside the gene matches. Germline V CDR1 and CDR2: SGDLS, YYNGEE. There are 17 residues in the CDR3. As processed by the authors: Estimated nucleated cell counts came from reference gene primer amplification. TCRdb keeps only in-frame clones here, not all; method: immunoSEQ multiplex PCR. The DNA gave D and trimming, while V, J and clone size come from that table. The sample carries 310,000 or so clones, approximately 83% recorded once. The chain joins TRBV9 to TRBJ2-3; 11 bases map to TRBD2. The sequenced material came from peripheral blood. This sequence originates from a woman younger than 45 who had recovered from COVID-19. The CDR3 region has the DNA TGTGCCAGCAGCGATTCACTAGCGGGAGCCTTTGGAGATACGCAGTATTTT. Translated, it gives CASSDSLAGAFGDTQYF.